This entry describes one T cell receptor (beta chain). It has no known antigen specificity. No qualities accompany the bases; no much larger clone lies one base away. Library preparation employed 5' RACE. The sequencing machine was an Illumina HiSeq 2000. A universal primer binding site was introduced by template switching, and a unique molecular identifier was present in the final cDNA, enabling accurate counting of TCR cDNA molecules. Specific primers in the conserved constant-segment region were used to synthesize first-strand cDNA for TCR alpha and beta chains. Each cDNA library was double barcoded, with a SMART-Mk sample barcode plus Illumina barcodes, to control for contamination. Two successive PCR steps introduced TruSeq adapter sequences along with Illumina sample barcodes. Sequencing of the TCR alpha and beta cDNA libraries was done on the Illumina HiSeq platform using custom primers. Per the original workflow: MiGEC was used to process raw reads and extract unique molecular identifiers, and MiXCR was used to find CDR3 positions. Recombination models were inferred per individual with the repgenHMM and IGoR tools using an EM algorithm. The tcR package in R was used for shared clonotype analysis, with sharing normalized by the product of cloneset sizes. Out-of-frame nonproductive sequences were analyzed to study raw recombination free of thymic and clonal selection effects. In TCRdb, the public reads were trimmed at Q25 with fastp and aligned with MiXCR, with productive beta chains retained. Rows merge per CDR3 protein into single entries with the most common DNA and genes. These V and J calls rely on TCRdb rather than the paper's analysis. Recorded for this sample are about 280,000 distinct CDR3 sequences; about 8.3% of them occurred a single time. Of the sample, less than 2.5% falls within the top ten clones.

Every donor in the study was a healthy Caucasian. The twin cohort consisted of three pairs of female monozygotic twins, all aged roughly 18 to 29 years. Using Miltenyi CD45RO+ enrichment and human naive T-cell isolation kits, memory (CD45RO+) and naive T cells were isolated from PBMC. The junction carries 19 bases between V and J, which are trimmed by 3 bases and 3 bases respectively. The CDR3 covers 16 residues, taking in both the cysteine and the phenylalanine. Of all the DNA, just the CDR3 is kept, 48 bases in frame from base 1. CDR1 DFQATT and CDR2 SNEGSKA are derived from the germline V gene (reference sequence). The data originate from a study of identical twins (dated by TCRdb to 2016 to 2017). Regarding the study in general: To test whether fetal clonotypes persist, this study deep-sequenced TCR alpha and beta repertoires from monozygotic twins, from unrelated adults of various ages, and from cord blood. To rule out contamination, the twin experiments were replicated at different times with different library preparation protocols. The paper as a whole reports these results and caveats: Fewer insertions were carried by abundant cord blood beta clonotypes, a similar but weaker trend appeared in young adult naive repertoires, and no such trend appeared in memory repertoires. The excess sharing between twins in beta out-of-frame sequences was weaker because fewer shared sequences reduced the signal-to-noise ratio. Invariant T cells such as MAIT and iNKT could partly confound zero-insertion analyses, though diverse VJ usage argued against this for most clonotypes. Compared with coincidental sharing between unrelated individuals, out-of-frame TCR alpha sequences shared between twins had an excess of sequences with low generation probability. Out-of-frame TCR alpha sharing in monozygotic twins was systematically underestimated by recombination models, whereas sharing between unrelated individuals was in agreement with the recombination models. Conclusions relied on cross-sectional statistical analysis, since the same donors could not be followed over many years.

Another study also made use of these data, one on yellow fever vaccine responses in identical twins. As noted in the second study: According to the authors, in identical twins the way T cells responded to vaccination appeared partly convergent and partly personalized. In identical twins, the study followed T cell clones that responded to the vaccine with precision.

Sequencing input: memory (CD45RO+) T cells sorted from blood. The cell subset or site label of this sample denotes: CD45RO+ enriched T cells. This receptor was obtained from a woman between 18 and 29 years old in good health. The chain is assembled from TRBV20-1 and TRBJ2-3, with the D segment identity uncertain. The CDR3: CSASAGLSDGTDTQYF. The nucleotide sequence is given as TGCAGTGCTAGCGCAGGCCTAAGCGACGGTACAGATACGCAGTATTTT.